The 24 T cell receptor beta chains below come from one sample, sequenced in a study of CD8 T cells in ankylosing spondylitis. TCRdb independently ran MiXCR on the 5' RACE reads; one entry per CDR3 protein. The data show tens of thousands of distinct CDR3 sequences, with roughly 7.3% seen just once and roughly 8.1% held by the top ten. The sample taken for sequencing was blood, either unsorted or a sorted T cell fraction (not recorded which). These receptors were taken from a female donor with ankylosing spondylitis or in good health (not recorded which).

The chain couples TRBV6-1 to TRBJ1-4; D unresolved. With 2 bases removed from V and 0 bases from J, the gap between germline ends came to 13 bases. CDR1 is MNHNS, CDR2 SASEGT, per germline. The CDR3 extends over 17 amino acids. CDR3 residues: CASSEFYVLATNEKLFF. DNA for the CDR3: TGTGCCAGCAGTGAATTTTATGTCCTGGCAACTAATGAAAAACTGTTTTTT.

This clonotype came up many times. This chain joins TRBV20-1 and TRBJ2-5; no firm D call. This CDR3 spans 15 amino acids. V dropped 0 bases and J dropped 2 bases, with 13 bases sitting between them. The germline V gene encodes CDR1 DFQATT and CDR2 SNEGSKA (reference sequence). The CDR3 nucleotides read TGCAGTGCTAGAGATCTAACAGAGAAACAAGAGACCCAGTACTTC. This encodes CSARDLTEKQETQYF.

As to this clonotype: A much larger clonotype is one base distant, so this may be a read error. This chain connects TRBV6-1 to TRBJ2-5, with TRBD2 matching over 12 bases. This CDR3 contains 14 residues. The germline CDR1 and CDR2 sequences are MNHNS and SASEGT. The CDR3 bases are TGTGTCAGCCTAGCGGGGGGGCCCCGGGAGACCCAGTACTTC. Amino acid sequence: CVSLAGGPRETQYF.

This clonotype was found many times. The chain combines TRBV15 with TRBJ2-1; D call uncertain. V was trimmed by 1 base and J by 0 bases, leaving 4 bases between them. Germline loops: CDR1 LNHNV, CDR2 YYDKDF (reference sequence). The CDR3 contains 14 residues. The CDR3 DNA is TGTGCCACCAGCAGAGCTGTCTCCTACAATGAGCAGTTCTTC. Encoded protein: CATSRAVSYNEQFF.

This clonotype was observed many times. The chain couples TRBV18 to TRBJ1-5; 8 bases are a match to TRBD1. Germline loops: CDR1 KGHSH, CDR2 LQKENI. The CDR3 loop spans 15 amino acids. Trimming took 2 bases from V and 5 from J; bases not matched to a gene: 5. DNA of the CDR3: TGTGCCAGCTCACCAACAGGACAGGGATATCAGCCCCAGCATTTT. Translating it yields CASSPTGQGYQPQHF. Together with reference TRBV18 and TRBJ1-5, the CDR3 gives the full variable domain: NAGVMQNPRHLVRRRGQEARLRCSPMKGHSHVYWYRQLPEEGLKFMVYLQKENIIDESGMPKERFSAEFPKEGPSILRIQQVVRGDSAAYFCASSPTGQGYQPQHFGDGTRLSIL.

This clonotype was observed at least ten times. The chain links TRBV20-1 to TRBJ1-2; D may be TRBD1 (5 bases). V lost 6 bases, J lost 8 bases, and 19 bases lay in between. The germline CDR1 and CDR2 sequences are DFQATT and SNEGSKA (reference sequence). The CDR3 is 13 amino acids. The CDR3 DNA reads as TGCAGTGCAATGGTGACAGTTCCTCAGGGCTACACCTTC. Its protein product is CSAMVTVPQGYTF.

The sample holds many counts of this clonotype. The chain links TRBV5-1 to TRBJ1-1; a possible D gene is TRBD1 (6 bases). This CDR3 has 15 residues. From germline, CDR1 is SGHRS and CDR2 YFSETQ. V lost 0 bases and J 2 bases, leaving 11 bases between the germline ends. The CDR3 region has the DNA TGCGCCAGCAGCTTGGTGGGGGCGTTAAACACTGAAGCTTTCTTT. It specifies CASSLVGALNTEAFF. The entire variable domain, with the rest obtained from reference TRBV5-1 and TRBJ1-1, is as follows: KAGVTQTPRYLIKTRGQQVTLSCSPISGHRSVSWYQQTPGQGLQFLFEYFSETQRNKGNFPGRFSGRQFSNSRSEMNVSTLELGDSALYLCASSLVGALNTEAFFGQGTRLTVV.

This clonotype was counted many times. The chain carries TRBV2 and TRBJ1-5, with D unclear. The CDR3 contains 15 residues. CDR1 SNHLY and CDR2 FYNNEI come from the germline V gene. V was trimmed by 1 base and J by 2 bases, leaving 9 bases between them. CDR3 loop: CASSEGRWGNQPQHF. The DNA for the CDR3 is TGTGCCAGCAGTGAAGGACGTTGGGGCAATCAGCCCCAGCATTTT.

This clonotype was counted at least ten times. This chain uses TRBV7-6 with TRBJ1-1; D is undetermined. CDR1 and CDR2 (germline): SGHVS, FNYEAQ. The CDR3 runs 13 residues. Trimming removed 1 base from V and 2 bases from J, with 5 bases in between. The CDR3 is CASSLEPNTEAFF. Written as DNA, the CDR3 is TGTGCCAGCAGCTTAGAACCTAACACTGAAGCTTTCTTT.

This sequence joins TRBV7-9 and TRBJ2-3; D is uncertain. The CDR3 length is 16 residues. The germline V and J ends were trimmed by 0 bases and 4 bases, with 14 bases remaining between them. Germline V CDR1 and CDR2: SEHNR, FQNEAQ (reference sequence). DNA of the CDR3: TGTGCCAGCAGCTTAGCGTCCGCCGTAGTACCAGATACGCAGTATTTT. Translated: CASSLASAVVPDTQYF. The variable domain in full, completed from reference TRBV7-9 and TRBJ2-3, reads DTGVSQNPRHKITKRGQNVTFRCDPISEHNRLYWYRQTLGQGPEFLTYFQNEAQLEKSRLLSDRFSAERPKGSFSTLEIQRTEQGDSAMYLCASSLASAVVPDTQYFGPGTRLTVL.

The rearrangement links TRBV11-3 to TRBJ2-7, with 14 positions matching TRBD2. CDR3 size: 16 residues. CDR1 SGHNT and CDR2 YENEEA come from the germline V gene. V lost 5 bases, J lost 1 base, and 4 bases stayed unmatched. The DNA for the CDR3 is TGTGCCAGCAGCACCGGACTAGCGGGGGGTTCCTACGAGCAGTACTTC. As protein: CASSTGLAGGSYEQYF.

This clonotype was found many times. The V gene is TRBV5-1, the J gene TRBJ2-1; 9 bases are shared with TRBD1. This CDR3 has 15 amino acids. Germline-derived CDR1 and CDR2 are SGHRS and YFSETQ. The junction had 9 bases not matched to a gene; V was cut back by 4 bases and J by 7 bases. DNA of the CDR3: TGCGCCAGCAGCCTCCCTTCACAGGGGGCGAATGAGCAGTTCTTC. Residues: CASSLPSQGANEQFF.

In regard to this clonotype: This could be a read error, since a much larger clone is one nucleotide away. The V gene is TRBV4-3, the J gene TRBJ2-1, with 11 bases aligning to TRBD2. The CDR3 totals 19 residues. CDR1 is LGHNA and CDR2 is YSLEER in the germline V gene. The CDR3 sequence: CASSQLGSLAGGSYNELFF. The CDR3 DNA reads TGCGCCAGCAGCCAGTTGGGAAGCCTAGCGGGGGGTTCCTACAATGAGCTGTTCTTC.

This clonotype has at least ten counts. This sequence joins TRBV12-3 or TRBV12-4 and TRBJ1-1, with 9 bases identical to TRBD1. CDR3 length: 15 amino acids. With 3 bases clipped from V and 6 bases from J, the junction kept 8 bases outside the gene matches. The CDR3 loop is CASSLAGTGRPEAFF. DNA of the CDR3: TGTGCCAGCAGTTTGGCCGGGACAGGGCGACCTGAAGCTTTCTTT.

This clonotype was counted many times. This chain connects TRBV20-1 to TRBJ2-1; 8 nucleotides line up with TRBD2. This CDR3 contains 17 residues. Germline V gene sequence: CDR1 DFQATT, CDR2 SNEGSKA (reference sequence). Trimming cost V 1 base and J 0 bases; bases outside gene matches: 8. Here the CDR3 reads CSARGYSGDSSYNEQFF. In nucleotides, the CDR3 is TGCAGTGCTAGAGGATATAGCGGGGATAGCTCCTACAATGAGCAGTTCTTC.

At least ten counts were recorded for this clonotype. This chain links TRBV27 with TRBJ2-3, with D tentatively TRBD1 (5 bases). The CDR3 contains 15 residues. Germline V lookup: CDR1 MNHEY, CDR2 SMNVEV (reference sequence). V gave up 0 bases and J gave up 7 bases, with 14 bases separating them. CDR3 amino acids: CASSLSGPGGNTQYF. DNA for the CDR3: TGTGCCAGCAGTTTATCGGGGCCCGGTGGAAATACGCAGTATTTT.

V gene TRBV11-3 combines with J gene TRBJ2-7; no clear D gene. CDR1 SGHNT and CDR2 YENEEA come from the germline V gene. With 3 bases removed from V and 5 bases from J, the gap between germline ends came to 11 bases. This CDR3 spans 13 amino acids. This CDR3 is CASSFRVSNEQYF. Written as DNA, the CDR3 is TGTGCCAGCAGCTTTAGGGTTTCCAACGAGCAGTACTTC.

This clonotype was seen at least ten times. This chain joins TRBV5-1 and TRBJ2-2; no firm D call. Between the trimmed V and J ends, which lost 4 bases and 4 bases, there was a span of 14 bases. The CDR3 loop spans 15 amino acids. From germline, CDR1 is SGHRS and CDR2 YFSETQ. In nucleotides, the CDR3 is TGCGCCAGCAGCCCGCAACAAATATCCACCGGGGAGCTGTTTTTT. It is translated as CASSPQQISTGELFF.

This clonotype came up many times. The gene calls are TRBV6-6 and TRBJ1-1; D not certain. Trimming removed 6 bases from V and 8 bases from J, with 4 bases in between. The germline V gene has CDR1 MNHNY and CDR2 SVGAGI (reference sequence). The CDR3 loop spans 9 amino acids. The CDR3 loop reads CASRSEAFF. The CDR3 DNA sequence: TGTGCCAGCAGGTCAGAAGCTTTCTTT.

This clonotype has more than one count but fewer than ten. V usage is TRBV7-8 and J usage is TRBJ2-2, with D possibly TRBD1 on 6 matching bases. The V end lost 6 bases, the J end lost 4 bases, and 21 bases lay between the germline ends. The germline gives CDR1 SGHVS, CDR2 FQNEAQ. CDR3 size: 17 residues. CDR3 residues: CASRSRARGRVTGELFF. In DNA, the CDR3 is TGTGCCAGCAGATCTAGGGCCAGGGGACGGGTCACCGGGGAGCTGTTTTTT.

J is TRBJ2-4 and V is TRBV18, with 9 positions matching TRBD1. The CDR3 spans 14 residues. In germline, CDR1 is KGHSH, CDR2 LQKENI. The ends lost 5 bases at V and 8 bases at J; junction bases unmatched: 7. CDR3 residues: CASSRRDREDIQYF. The CDR3 DNA follows: TGTGCCAGCTCAAGACGGGACAGGGAAGACATTCAGTACTTC.

Notes on this clonotype: One junction end disagrees with the germline gene, perhaps due to a read error. The rearrangement links TRBV5-4 to TRBJ2-6; D might be TRBD1 (5 bases). The CDR3 runs 19 residues. Germline V gene sequence: CDR1 SGHNT, CDR2 YYREEE (reference sequence). The CDR3 DNA is TGTGCCAGCAGTTTGTCTAAAGAGCAATTCACCTCTGGGGCCACCGTCCTGACTTTC. Encoded protein: CASSLSKEQFTSGATVLTF.

This clonotype came up many times. The gene calls are TRBV29-1 and TRBJ1-2; D is perhaps TRBD1 (5 bases). The CDR3 totals 13 residues. Germline assignment: CDR1 SQVTM and CDR2 ANQGSEA. The V end lost 4 bases, the J end lost 1 base, and 10 bases lay between the germline ends. CDR3 sequence: CSVAGTVNYGYTF. The CDR3, as DNA: TGCAGCGTTGCGGGGACGGTTAACTATGGCTACACCTTC.

This clonotype was recorded at least ten times. The CDR3 DNA sequence: TGCGCCAGCACCCTGACAGGGGAAATTGCAGATACGCAGTATTTT. Translating it yields CASTLTGEIADTQYF. The genes are TRBV5-1 and TRBJ2-3, with 8 nucleotides matching TRBD1. This CDR3 is 15 amino acids long. CDR1 and CDR2 (germline): SGHRS, YFSETQ. V shed 6 bases, J shed 4 bases, and the junction held 10 bases outside the gene matches.